The clone carrying this TCR beta chain was seen more than once but under ten times. Its matching antigen is unknown. This sample is part of a study of CD8 T cells in ankylosing spondylitis. Study outcomes and limitations: Reportedly, disease-linked clones are significantly enriched in ankylosing spondylitis patients' matched synovial fluid. What seemed typical of ankylosing spondylitis blood was a TCR beta motif built from about eight highly homologous variants. In reactive arthritis synovial fluid and blood, some motif variants had been reported before.

Trimming removed 3 bases from V and 2 bases from J, with 11 bases in between. The CDR3 is made up of 14 amino acids. One entry per CDR3 protein, called by TCRdb with MiXCR from the 5' RACE reads. The sample holds 700,000 or so distinct CDR3 sequences, 15% to 20% seen once. Sequencing was performed on blood, either unsorted or a sorted T cell fraction (not recorded which). The chain is built from TRBV12-3 or TRBV12-4 and TRBJ2-7; D is unresolved. This clonotype originated in a male donor with ankylosing spondylitis. CDR3 sequence (DNA): TGTGCCAGCAGTTTCTATTTCGGCGCCTACGAGCAGTACTTC. Amino acid sequence: CASSFYFGAYEQYF.